Shown below are 26 T cell receptor beta chains from a single sample sequenced in a study of CD8 T cells in ankylosing spondylitis. Study-wide points: Blood from ankylosing spondylitis patients appeared to carry a characteristic roughly 8-variant TCR beta motif.

Their recognized antigens are unknown. TCRdb recomputed calls from the 5' RACE reads with MiXCR, one row per CDR3 protein. The data hold roughly 440,000 distinct CDR3 sequences, with approximately 17% observed a single time. What was sequenced was blood, either unsorted or a sorted T cell fraction (not recorded which). The receptors were gathered from a male donor with ankylosing spondylitis.

This clonotype has more than one count but fewer than ten. The V gene is TRBV24-1, the J gene TRBJ1-5; no firm D call. CDR1 and CDR2 from the germline V gene are KGHDR and SFDVKD. Trimming took 5 bases from V and 6 from J, leaving 10 bases between them. CDR3 length: 13 amino acids. CDR3 residues: CATSAGVTQPQHF. DNA of the CDR3: TGTGCCACCAGTGCCGGGGTAACTCAGCCCCAGCATTTT.

This clonotype was counted a few times. The chain links TRBV7-2 to TRBJ2-1; D is unresolved. CDR3 size: 14 residues. Germline V gene data show CDR1 as SGHTA and CDR2 as FQGNSA. V lost 3 bases and J lost 3, with 9 bases in between. This chain's CDR3 is CASSFAGFYNEQFF. CDR3 bases: TGTGCCAGCAGCTTTGCTGGGTTCTACAATGAGCAGTTCTTC.

The chain combines TRBV27 with TRBJ1-6; D is possibly TRBD1 (5 bases). Germline assignment: CDR1 MNHEY and CDR2 SMNVEV (reference sequence). V lost 10 bases and J lost 0, with 25 bases in between. The CDR3 consists of 19 residues. The CDR3: CATPGVEGCLSSYNSPLHF. CDR3 DNA sequence: TGTGCCACGCCCGGCGTTGAGGGGTGCCTAAGCTCCTATAATTCACCCCTCCACTTT.

V usage is TRBV5-1 and J usage is TRBJ2-3, with 9 bases fitting TRBD1. CDR3 length: 15 residues. Unmatched junction bases numbered 6, after V lost 4 bases and J lost 3 bases. Germline CDR1 is SGHRS and CDR2 is YFSETQ. The CDR3 protein is CASSTDRGTTDTQYF. DNA for the CDR3: TGCGCCAGCAGCACGGACAGGGGAACGACAGATACGCAGTATTTT.

The sample holds a few counts of this clonotype. The chain recombines TRBV5-1 with TRBJ2-2; 8 bases are shared with TRBD2. Germline loops: CDR1 SGHRS, CDR2 YFSETQ. The CDR3 runs 15 residues. Trimming removed 7 bases from V and 0 bases from J; junction bases left unmatched: 5. The CDR3 region is CASSPGGSNTGELFF. CDR3 sequence (DNA): TGCGCCAGCTCTCCGGGGGGGTCGAACACCGGGGAGCTGTTTTTT.

Ten or more counts support this clonotype. This rearrangement joins TRBV20-1 to TRBJ1-1, with TRBD1 identical over 8 bases. V lost 0 bases, J lost 5 bases, and 5 bases stayed unmatched. The CDR3 has 14 amino acids. CDR1 DFQATT and CDR2 SNEGSKA come from the germline V gene (reference sequence). The CDR3 nucleotides read TGCAGTGCTAGAGACTTCAGGGGGCGGACTGAAGCTTTCTTT. Translated, it gives CSARDFRGRTEAFF.

This clonotype was counted once. The genes are TRBV28 and TRBJ2-7, with 12 bases lining up with TRBD2. This CDR3 comprises 20 residues. Trimming took 8 bases from V and 1 from J; bases not matched to a gene: 21. From germline, CDR1 is MDHEN and CDR2 SYDVKM. The CDR3, as DNA: TGTGCCAGCCCCCGGGCCTCTAGCGGGAGGGCCAGAGGTTCTTCCTACGAGCAGTACTTC. As protein: CASPRASSGRARGSSYEQYF.

The V gene is TRBV20-1, the J gene TRBJ2-2; TRBD1 aligns across 11 bases. This CDR3 region has 17 residues. The germline CDR1 and CDR2 sequences are DFQATT and SNEGSKA (reference sequence). V shed 3 bases and J 5 bases; nucleotides not matched to a gene: 11. The CDR3, as DNA: TGCAGTGCTAGTGGATTCCGGACAGGGGGCCTTACCGGGGAGCTGTTTTTT. Protein product: CSASGFRTGGLTGELFF.

The chain joins TRBV12-3 or TRBV12-4 to TRBJ1-5; D gene ambiguous. The CDR3 is 15 amino acids. The ends were cut back, 0 bases at V and 3 bases at J, with 9 bases in the middle. The CDR3 nucleotides are TGTGCCAGCAGTTTAGCGAAGAGGATCAATCAGCCCCAGCATTTT. Amino acid sequence: CASSLAKRINQPQHF.

This clonotype was observed a few times. This chain links TRBV7-9 with TRBJ1-1; D is perhaps TRBD1 (6 bases). Trimming cost V 5 bases and J 4 bases, with 17 bases left between them. The CDR3 contains 15 residues. The germline CDR1 and CDR2 sequences are SEHNR and FQNEAQ (reference sequence). Here the CDR3 DNA reads TGTGCCAGCAGCCCCGCGAGGGGGGCGTTCACTGAAGCTTTCTTT. Protein sequence: CASSPARGAFTEAFF.

Only a few counts were recorded for this clonotype. J is TRBJ1-2 and V is TRBV20-1; 8 nucleotides align to TRBD1. The V and J ends lost 6 bases and 8 bases, in that order; junction bases with no gene match: 11. Germline CDR1 DFQATT, CDR2 SNEGSKA (reference sequence). The CDR3 has 13 amino acids. Here the CDR3 reads CSATADRVGGYTF. The CDR3 coding sequence is TGCAGTGCCACCGCGGACAGGGTGGGAGGCTACACCTTC.

This clonotype was seen a handful of times. The V call is TRBV6-1, the J call TRBJ2-1; 10 nucleotides line up with TRBD2. The V gene's germline CDR1 is MNHNS and CDR2 SASEGT. V was clipped by 10 bases and J by 4 bases; unmatched bases: 7. The CDR3 extends over 14 amino acids. In nucleotides, the CDR3 is TGTGCCACCTACGAGCGGGGGGGGTACAATGAGCAGTTCTTC. Its translation is CATYERGGYNEQFF.

This clonotype was detected only a few times. This chain uses TRBV20-1 with TRBJ2-7, with TRBD2 identical over 8 bases. Germline V gene lookup returns CDR1 DFQATT and CDR2 SNEGSKA (reference sequence). This CDR3 is 14 amino acids long. V was clipped by 5 bases and J by 4 bases; unmatched bases: 10. CDR3 sequence reads: CSAEGTSPRYEQYF. The CDR3 nucleotides read TGCAGTGCTGAGGGGACTAGTCCACGATACGAGCAGTACTTC.

This clonotype was detected a few times. The chain carries TRBV7-9 and TRBJ2-3, with TRBD2 matching 12 bases. The J segment lost 2 bases and the V segment lost 6 bases, leaving 6 bases of the junction unmatched. The CDR3 contains 16 residues. The germline gives CDR1 SEHNR, CDR2 FQNEAQ (reference sequence). The CDR3 loop is CASSSGLAGTTDTQYF. CDR3 bases: TGTGCCAGCAGTTCCGGACTAGCGGGGACCACAGATACGCAGTATTTT. The full variable domain, its missing parts supplied by reference TRBV7-9 and TRBJ2-3, is DTGVSQNPRHKITKRGQNVTFRCDPISEHNRLYWYRQTLGQGPEFLTYFQNEAQLEKSRLLSDRFSAERPKGSFSTLEIQRTEQGDSAMYLCASSSGLAGTTDTQYFGPGTRLTVL.

V and J are TRBV6-1 and TRBJ1-6; possibly TRBD1 for D (6 bases). Germline V gene sequence: CDR1 MNHNS, CDR2 SASEGT. The CDR3 runs to 15 residues. V was shortened by 7 bases and J by 7 bases, with 17 bases between the two germline ends. For the CDR3, the DNA is TGTGCCAGCACGAGGGGGGCGCCGGGGAATTCACCCCTCCACTTT. Translation gives CASTRGAPGNSPLHF.

J is TRBJ1-2 and V is TRBV5-1; TRBD1 is a possible D gene (5 bases). Germline V CDR1 and CDR2: SGHRS, YFSETQ. V shed 5 bases and J shed 4 bases, with 12 bases lying between them. The CDR3 runs 13 residues. CDR3 region: CASRQTELYGYTF. The CDR3 region has the DNA TGCGCCAGCAGACAGACAGAGCTCTATGGCTACACCTTC.

Here the CDR3 reads CASSFSGGDNEQFF. The DNA of the CDR3 is TGTGCCAGCAGTTTTAGCGGGGGGGACAATGAGCAGTTCTTC. V gene TRBV12-3 or TRBV12-4 combines with J gene TRBJ2-1; TRBD2 agrees at 11 bases. V gave up 3 bases and J gave up 5 bases; unmatched junction bases: 0. The CDR3 sequence is 14 residues long.

Regarding this clonotype: It may be a read error: a sequence one base away is much more abundant. The chain carries TRBV29-1 and TRBJ1-1; TRBD1 matches 7 bases. The CDR3 is 14 residues long. The junction had 17 bases not matched to a gene; V was cut back by 8 bases and J by 8 bases. CDR1 and CDR2 (germline): SQVTM, ANQGSEA. The CDR3 DNA is TGCAGCATTGGGCAGGGGGTTGGTCGATTGGAAGCTTTCTTT. It codes for CSIGQGVGRLEAFF.

This clonotype occurred a few times. The chain couples TRBV20-1 to TRBJ2-3, with 13 bases identical to TRBD2. The V and J ends lost 1 base and 1 base, in that order; junction bases with no gene match: 8. In germline, CDR1 is DFQATT, CDR2 SNEGSKA (reference sequence). This CDR3 region has 18 residues. The chain's CDR3 is CSARVNPGTSGGTDTQYF. The CDR3 coding sequence is TGCAGTGCTAGAGTTAATCCCGGGACTAGCGGGGGCACAGATACGCAGTATTTT.

This clonotype has more than one count but fewer than ten. The J gene is TRBJ1-4, the V gene TRBV25-1, with 7 bases fitting TRBD1. The CDR3 loop spans 16 amino acids. CDR1 is MGHDK and CDR2 is SYGVNS in the germline V gene. Unmatched junction bases numbered 6, after V lost 3 bases and J lost 2 bases. CDR3 residues: CASSDAPGQTNEKLFF. Here the CDR3 DNA reads TGTGCCAGCAGTGACGCACCGGGACAGACTAATGAAAAACTGTTTTTT.

A few counts support this clonotype. CDR3 residues: CASSYRPPGLAGDRNEQFF. In DNA, the CDR3 is TGTGCCAGCAGTTACCGGCCCCCGGGACTAGCGGGAGATCGGAATGAGCAGTTCTTC. This rearrangement joins TRBV6-5 to TRBJ2-1; 14 nucleotides line up with TRBD2. Trimming took 2 bases from V and 7 from J; bases not matched to a gene: 13. Germline V gene sequence: CDR1 MNHEY, CDR2 SVGAGI. This CDR3 is built from 19 residues.

This clonotype showed up just a few times. This rearrangement joins TRBV7-6 to TRBJ2-1; TRBD1 aligns across 8 bases. Germline V gene sequence: CDR1 SGHVS, CDR2 FNYEAQ. There are 15 residues in the CDR3. V was clipped by 1 base and J by 5 bases; unmatched bases: 4. The CDR3, as DNA: TGTGCCAGCAGCTTAGGGGACAGGTCTAACAATGAGCAGTTCTTC. Its translation: CASSLGDRSNNEQFF.

V is TRBV6-6 and J is TRBJ1-1; 8 nucleotides align to TRBD1. V trimming: 5 bases; J trimming: 6 bases; junction bases outside the gene matches: 5. This CDR3 spans 13 amino acids. Germline CDR1 is MNHNY and CDR2 is SVGAGI (reference sequence). As DNA, the CDR3 is TGTGCCAGCAGTGACAGGGGAGGCCCTGAAGCTTTCTTT. Amino acids: CASSDRGGPEAFF.

The chain is built from TRBV9 and TRBJ1-2; 7 positions agree with TRBD1. Per germline, CDR1 SGDLS and CDR2 YYNGEE. The CDR3 spans 14 residues. V lost 2 bases and J lost 6; bases outside the gene matches: 7. Here the CDR3 DNA reads TGTGCCAGCAGCGTCAGGGGGGATTCCAATGGCTACACCTTC. Translated, it gives CASSVRGDSNGYTF.

This clonotype came up a few times. The chain has TRBV15 and TRBJ1-5; 11 bases map to TRBD1. The CDR3 is 19 amino acids. In germline, CDR1 is LNHNV, CDR2 YYDKDF (reference sequence). V shed 1 base and J 8 bases; nucleotides not matched to a gene: 16. Written as DNA, the CDR3 is TGTGCCACCAGCAGAGGACTCGCCGGGACAGGGGGTATTCCGGAGCCCCAGCATTTT. Its translation: CATSRGLAGTGGIPEPQHF.

The rearrangement links TRBV20-1 to TRBJ2-7; D unclear. V lost 4 bases, J lost 2 bases, and 15 bases lay in between. The CDR3 is 14 amino acids. Germline CDR1 and CDR2: DFQATT and SNEGSKA (reference sequence). CDR3 in DNA: TGCAGTGCTACGACCCTGGCCCACACCTACGAGCAGTACTTC. It codes for CSATTLAHTYEQYF.